Below are 24 T cell receptor beta chains sequenced from a single sample in a study of identifying expanded T cells in peripheral blood. Generated by immunoSEQ multiplex PCR, the TCRdb table keeps only in-frame clones and is missing some. The repertoire includes approximately 75,000 clones, almost 90% of them detected once, and 3% to 3.5% sits in the top ten. Sequences were obtained from blood. The receptors were gathered from a person aged 18-70 years in good health.

This clone was seen once. The rearrangement links TRBV7-2 to TRBJ2-1, with D uncertain. Germline V lookup: CDR1 SGHTA, CDR2 FQGNSA. V was trimmed by 0 bases and J by 10 bases, leaving 10 bases between them. This CDR3 has 13 amino acids. The CDR3 DNA sequence: TGTGCCAGCAGCTTAGCTCGAGATGGCGAGCAGTTCTTC. Translation gives CASSLARDGEQFF.

V is TRBV5-1 and J is TRBJ2-3; D unclear. Trimming left V 3 bases short and J 3 bases short, with 11 bases between. CDR3 length: 14 residues. The germline V gene has CDR1 SGHRS and CDR2 YFSETQ. The CDR3 protein is CASSYQDDTDTQYF. DNA for the CDR3: TGCGCCAGCAGCTACCAGGACGATACAGATACGCAGTATTTT.

The chain recombines TRBV7-2 with TRBJ2-7; TRBD2 might be the D (5 bases). Germline values: CDR1 SGHTA, CDR2 FQGNSA. The V end lost 7 bases, the J end lost 0 bases, and 13 bases lay between the germline ends. The CDR3 is 14 residues long. The CDR3 DNA is TGTGCCAGCACTAACGCGGCGGGCTCCTACGAGCAGTACTTC. Translating it yields CASTNAAGSYEQYF.

V usage is TRBV4-1 and J usage is TRBJ2-7; 7 bases agree with TRBD2. V shed 1 base and J 2 bases; nucleotides not matched to a gene: 5. The CDR3 is 15 residues long. Germline-derived CDR1 and CDR2 are MGHRA and YSYEKL. DNA for the CDR3: TGCGCCAGCAGCCAAGGTAGCGGGCCTACCTACGAGCAGTACTTC. Translating gives CASSQGSGPTYEQYF.

V and J are TRBV6-6 and TRBJ2-1, with TRBD2 matching 10 bases. V lost 8 bases and J lost 6; bases outside the gene matches: 7. This CDR3 has 14 amino acids. Germline V CDR1 and CDR2: MNHNY, SVGAGI (reference sequence). CDR3 bases: TGTGCCAGCCGACTAGCGGGTCGCCTCAATGAGCAGTTCTTC. Translated, it gives CASRLAGRLNEQFF.

CDR3 nucleotide sequence: TGTGCCAGCAGTTCCCAGGGGATGGGCACAGATACGCAGTATTTT. It translates to CASSSQGMGTDTQYF. The V and J genes are TRBV6-6 and TRBJ2-3, with a tentative D call TRBD1 (6 bases). V dropped 4 bases and J dropped 1 base, with 12 bases sitting between them. This CDR3 contains 15 residues. Per germline, CDR1 MNHNY and CDR2 SVGAGI (reference sequence).

This chain joins TRBV13 and TRBJ2-7; weak D call: TRBD2 (6 bases). Germline-derived CDR1 and CDR2 are PRHDT and FYEKMQ (reference sequence). The CDR3 runs to 14 residues. V was clipped by 5 bases and J by 0 bases, with 11 bases between them. CDR3 sequence reads: CASSPGGNSYEQYF. The CDR3 DNA sequence: TGTGCCAGCAGCCCCGGGGGTAACTCCTACGAGCAGTACTTC. Variable domain in full (rest from reference TRBV13 and TRBJ2-7): AAGVIQSPRHLIKEKRETATLKCYPIPRHDTVYWYQQGPGQDPQFLISFYEKMQSDKGSIPDRFSAQQFSDYHSELNMSSLELGDSALYFCASSPGGNSYEQYFGPGTRLTVT.

The chain recombines TRBV7-3 with TRBJ2-3; weak D call: TRBD1 (5 bases). Per the germline V gene, CDR1 is SGHTA and CDR2 is FQGTGA. The CDR3 is 15 amino acids. V was clipped by 4 bases and J by 0 bases, with 11 bases between them. In DNA, the CDR3 is TGTGCCAGCAGCTCCGAACAGGCTAGCACAGATACGCAGTATTTT. Amino acids: CASSSEQASTDTQYF.

This chain's CDR3 is CASSQDGPGGDTQYF. For the CDR3, the DNA is TGCGCCAGCAGCCAAGATGGGCCCGGAGGGGATACGCAGTATTTT. The chain carries TRBV4-3 and TRBJ2-3; D might be TRBD2 (6 bases). Trimming pared 0 bases from V and 6 bases from J, leaving 13 bases between. CDR3 length: 15 amino acids. Germline CDR1 is LGHNA and CDR2 is YSLEER.

V usage is TRBV18 and J usage is TRBJ2-7, with a possible D match to TRBD2 (6 bases). Germline-derived CDR1 and CDR2 are KGHSH and LQKENI. The germline V and J ends were trimmed by 3 bases and 6 bases, with 18 bases remaining between them. The CDR3 has 15 amino acids. DNA for the CDR3: TGTGCCAGCTCACCCATGGCAGGGAGGAACTCCGAGCAGTACTTC. Its protein product is CASSPMAGRNSEQYF.

This clone was recorded only once. This chain connects TRBV30 to TRBJ2-1, with D perhaps TRBD1 or TRBD2 (7 bases each). The CDR3 spans 13 residues. The germline V gene has CDR1 GTSNPN and CDR2 SVGIG (reference sequence). V dropped 5 bases and J dropped 10 bases, with 18 bases sitting between them. CDR3 sequence (DNA): TGTGCCTGGGGGGAGGGGGCAATACAGGAGCAGTTCTTC. Its translation: CAWGEGAIQEQFF.

The CDR3 nucleotides read TGTGCCAGCACCCCGGGACTAGCGGGGGGCCAGCAGTACTTC. It is translated as CASTPGLAGGQQYF. This chain joins TRBV9 and TRBJ2-7, with 15 bases aligning to TRBD2. Germline CDR1 is SGDLS and CDR2 is YYNGEE. The V gene end was trimmed by 6 bases and the J gene end by 8 bases; junction bases not matched to a gene: 6. This CDR3 comprises 14 residues.

The chain employs TRBV4-1 and TRBJ1-4, with 8 bases lining up with TRBD1. With 0 bases clipped from V and 7 bases from J, the junction kept 7 bases outside the gene matches. This CDR3 region has 16 residues. The germline CDR1 and CDR2 sequences are MGHRA and YSYEKL. The CDR3 nucleotides read TGCGCCAGCAGCCAAGAATGGTTGCAGGGGGCTGAAAAACTGTTTTTT. Translating gives CASSQEWLQGAEKLFF.

This chain connects TRBV6-1 to TRBJ1-4, with D possibly being TRBD1 (5 bases). CDR3 length: 15 amino acids. V was cut by 5 bases and J by 10 bases, with 20 bases left in between. The germline gives CDR1 MNHNS, CDR2 SASEGT. CDR3 nucleotide sequence: TGTGCCAGCAGTCCACCGGGACGGGCAGTAGGAAAACTGTTTTTT. This sequence encodes CASSPPGRAVGKLFF.

J is TRBJ2-7 and V is TRBV27; maybe TRBD1 (5 bases). CDR1 is MNHEY and CDR2 is SMNVEV in the germline V gene (reference sequence). V lost 7 bases, J lost 6 bases, and 22 bases lay in between. The CDR3 is 15 amino acids. The CDR3 region is CASNRLNSGIGEQYF. In DNA form, the CDR3 reads TGTGCCAGCAATCGCCTAAACTCAGGGATCGGCGAGCAGTACTTC.

The chain links TRBV13 to TRBJ2-7; D unresolved. Germline V gene data show CDR1 as PRHDT and CDR2 as FYEKMQ (reference sequence). The CDR3 totals 14 residues. Trimming shortened V by 0 bases and J by 3 bases, and 9 bases separated the two germline ends. This CDR3 is CASSLGQAYYEQYF. The CDR3 DNA reads TGTGCCAGCAGCTTAGGCCAGGCATACTACGAGCAGTACTTC.

Concerning this clone: The junction departs from germline at one end; a sequencing error may be responsible. The V and J genes are TRBV4-3 and TRBJ1-2; 7 nucleotides match TRBD1. This CDR3 spans 13 amino acids. Germline V lookup: CDR1 LGHNA, CDR2 YSLEER. Here the CDR3 reads CASSLNRDRPLHF. In nucleotides, the CDR3 is TGCGCCAGCAGCCTAAACCGGGACAGACCCCTCCATTTC.

The chain carries TRBV5-6 and TRBJ2-7; TRBD2 aligns across 11 bases. There are 16 residues in the CDR3. The ends lost 3 bases at V and 3 bases at J; junction bases unmatched: 8. Germline CDR1 SGHDT, CDR2 YYEEEE. CDR3 nucleotide sequence: TGTGCCAGCAGCTCCCCCTTGGGACTAGCGGACTACGAGCAGTACTTC. Residues: CASSSPLGLADYEQYF.

The chain carries TRBV27 and TRBJ2-1, with TRBD1 matching over 7 bases. The trim removed 2 bases at V and 4 bases at J, leaving 5 bases unmatched. The CDR3 sequence is 15 residues long. Per the germline V gene, CDR1 is MNHEY and CDR2 is SMNVEV (reference sequence). CDR3 amino acids: CASSLAGTAYNEQFF. DNA of the CDR3: TGTGCCAGCAGTTTAGCCGGGACAGCTTACAATGAGCAGTTCTTC.

The V call is TRBV11-2, the J call TRBJ1-3; possible D gene TRBD1, 5 bases. The CDR3 spans 13 residues. The germline V gene has CDR1 SGHAT and CDR2 FQNNGV. The germline V and J ends were trimmed by 5 bases and 4 bases, with 9 bases remaining between them. The CDR3 bases are TGTGCCAGCAGCGCGACAGTGGGAAACACCATATATTTT. It translates to CASSATVGNTIYF.

The chain uses TRBV11-1 and TRBJ2-3, with 10 bases identical to TRBD2. Looked up from germline, CDR1 is SGHAT and CDR2 is FQDESV (reference sequence). The CDR3 is 15 residues long. The V segment lost 4 bases and the J segment 5 bases; nucleotides outside the gene matches: 6. CDR3 nucleotide sequence: TGTGCCAGCAGCTCGGGGCTAGCGGGAGTAGATACGCAGTATTTT. Translated, it gives CASSSGLAGVDTQYF.

The V gene is TRBV5-1, the J gene TRBJ1-4; 9 positions agree with TRBD1. Germline lookup yields CDR1 SGHRS and CDR2 YFSETQ. The CDR3 length is 14 residues. Trimming removed 4 bases from V and 10 bases from J; junction bases left unmatched: 8. The CDR3 reads CASSRDREVGKLFF. The CDR3 nucleotides are TGCGCCAGCAGCCGGGACAGGGAGGTTGGAAAACTGTTTTTT.

This chain uses TRBV27 with TRBJ2-7; no clear D gene. This CDR3 region has 14 residues. Trimming pared 6 bases from V and 6 bases from J, leaving 18 bases between. Germline V gives CDR1 MNHEY, CDR2 SMNVEV (reference sequence). CDR3 loop: CASRLTGEGREQYF. The CDR3 DNA reads TGTGCCAGCAGGCTAACGGGCGAAGGGCGCGAGCAGTACTTC.

V gene TRBV28 combines with J gene TRBJ2-3; D ambiguous. The CDR3 is 15 amino acids. Trimming left V 1 base short and J 3 bases short, with 11 bases between. Germline lookup yields CDR1 MDHEN and CDR2 SYDVKM. CDR3 nucleotides: TGTGCCAGCAGTTTATTCGCAGTGGGGACAGATACGCAGTATTTT. The encoded protein is CASSLFAVGTDTQYF.